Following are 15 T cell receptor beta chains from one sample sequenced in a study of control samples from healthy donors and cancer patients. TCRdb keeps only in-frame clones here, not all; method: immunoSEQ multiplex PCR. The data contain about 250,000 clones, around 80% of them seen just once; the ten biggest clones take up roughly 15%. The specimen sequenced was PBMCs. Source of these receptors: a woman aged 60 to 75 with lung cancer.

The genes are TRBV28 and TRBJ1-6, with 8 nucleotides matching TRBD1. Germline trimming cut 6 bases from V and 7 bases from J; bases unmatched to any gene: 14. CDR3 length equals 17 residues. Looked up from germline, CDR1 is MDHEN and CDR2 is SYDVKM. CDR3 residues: CASRARGDRGPNSPLHF. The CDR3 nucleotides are TGTGCCAGCAGGGCCCGAGGTGACAGGGGTCCAAATTCACCCCTCCACTTT. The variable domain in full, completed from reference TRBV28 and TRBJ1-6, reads DVKVTQSSRYLVKRTGEKVFLECVQDMDHENMFWYRQDPGLGLRLIYFSYDVKMKEKGDIPEGYSVSREKKERFSLILESASTNQTSMYLCASRARGDRGPNSPLHFGNGTRLTVT.

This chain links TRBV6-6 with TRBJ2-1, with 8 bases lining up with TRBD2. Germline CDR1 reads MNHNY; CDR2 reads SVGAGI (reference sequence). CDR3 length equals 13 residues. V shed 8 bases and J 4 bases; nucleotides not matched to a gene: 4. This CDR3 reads CASGASGYNEQFF. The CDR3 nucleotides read TGTGCCAGCGGAGCTAGCGGGTACAATGAGCAGTTCTTC.

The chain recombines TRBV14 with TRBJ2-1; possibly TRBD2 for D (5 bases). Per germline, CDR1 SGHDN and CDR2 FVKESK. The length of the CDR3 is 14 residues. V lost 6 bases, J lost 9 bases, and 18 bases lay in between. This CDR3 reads CASSLFRGPPEQFF. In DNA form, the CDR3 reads TGTGCCAGCAGTCTTTTTCGAGGGCCTCCTGAGCAGTTCTTC.

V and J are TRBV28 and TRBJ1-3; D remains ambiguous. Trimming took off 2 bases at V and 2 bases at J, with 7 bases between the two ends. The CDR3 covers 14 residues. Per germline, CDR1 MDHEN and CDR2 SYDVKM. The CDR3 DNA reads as TGTGCCAGCAGTTTACCGACTCCTGGAAACACCATATATTTT. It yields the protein CASSLPTPGNTIYF.

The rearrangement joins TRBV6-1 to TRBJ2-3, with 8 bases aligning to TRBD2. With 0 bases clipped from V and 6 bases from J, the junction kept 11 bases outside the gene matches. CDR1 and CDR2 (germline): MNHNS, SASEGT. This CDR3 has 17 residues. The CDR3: CASSEALVAGSADTQYF. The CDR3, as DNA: TGTGCCAGCAGTGAAGCGCTTGTAGCGGGGAGCGCGGATACGCAGTATTTT.

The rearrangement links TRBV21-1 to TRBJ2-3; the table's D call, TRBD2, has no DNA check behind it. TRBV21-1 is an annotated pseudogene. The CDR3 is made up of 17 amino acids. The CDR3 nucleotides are TGTGCCAGCCGTTATGGGTTAGATAGCGGGGGGGCCGGGACGCAGTATTTT. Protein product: CASRYGLDSGGAGTQYF.

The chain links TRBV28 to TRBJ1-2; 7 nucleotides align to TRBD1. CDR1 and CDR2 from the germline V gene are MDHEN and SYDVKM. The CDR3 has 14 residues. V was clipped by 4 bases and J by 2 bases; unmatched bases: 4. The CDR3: CASSWGQSNYGYTF. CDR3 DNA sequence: TGTGCCAGCAGTTGGGGACAGTCAAACTATGGCTACACCTTC.

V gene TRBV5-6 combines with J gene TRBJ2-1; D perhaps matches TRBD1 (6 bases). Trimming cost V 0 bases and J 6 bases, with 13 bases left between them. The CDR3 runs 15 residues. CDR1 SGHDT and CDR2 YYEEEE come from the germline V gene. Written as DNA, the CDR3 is TGTGCCAGCAGCTTGGACAGGGTGTATATCAATGAGCAGTTCTTC. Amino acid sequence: CASSLDRVYINEQFF.

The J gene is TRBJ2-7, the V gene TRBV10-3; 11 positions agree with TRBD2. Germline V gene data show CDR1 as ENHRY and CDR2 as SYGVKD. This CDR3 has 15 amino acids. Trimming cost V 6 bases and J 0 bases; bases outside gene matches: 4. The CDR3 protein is CAIRVTSGSSYEQYF. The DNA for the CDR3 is TGTGCCATCAGGGTCACTAGCGGGAGCTCCTACGAGCAGTACTTC.

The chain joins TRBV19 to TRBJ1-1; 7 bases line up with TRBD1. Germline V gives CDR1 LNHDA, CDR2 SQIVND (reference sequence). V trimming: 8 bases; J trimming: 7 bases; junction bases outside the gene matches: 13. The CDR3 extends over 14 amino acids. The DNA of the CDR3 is TGTGCCAGTGCAACAACCGGGACAGCGTATGAAGCTTTCTTT. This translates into CASATTGTAYEAFF. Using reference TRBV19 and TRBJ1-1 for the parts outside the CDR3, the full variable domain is DGGITQSPKYLFRKEGQNVTLSCEQNLNHDAMYWYRQDPGQGLRLIYYSQIVNDFQKGDIAEGYSVSREKKESFPLTVTSAQKNPTAFYLCASATTGTAYEAFFGQGTRLTVV.

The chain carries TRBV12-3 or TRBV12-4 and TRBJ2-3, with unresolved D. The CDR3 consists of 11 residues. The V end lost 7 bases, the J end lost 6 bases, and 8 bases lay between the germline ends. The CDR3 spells CASKKLDTQYF. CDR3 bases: TGTGCCAGCAAAAAACTTGATACGCAGTATTTT.

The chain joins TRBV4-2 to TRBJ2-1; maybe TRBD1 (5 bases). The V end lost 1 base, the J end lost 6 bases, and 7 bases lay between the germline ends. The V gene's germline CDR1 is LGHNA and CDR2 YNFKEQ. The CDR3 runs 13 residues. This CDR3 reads CASSQVQGNEQFF. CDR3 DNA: TGTGCCAGCAGCCAAGTCCAGGGCAATGAGCAGTTCTTC.

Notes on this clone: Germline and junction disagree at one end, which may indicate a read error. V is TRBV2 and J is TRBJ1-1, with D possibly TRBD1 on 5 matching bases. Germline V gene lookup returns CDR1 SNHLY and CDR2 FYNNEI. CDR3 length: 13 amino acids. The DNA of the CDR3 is TGTGCCAGCAGAGAAGGGGTTTACACTGAAGCTTTCTTT. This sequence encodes CASREGVYTEAFF.

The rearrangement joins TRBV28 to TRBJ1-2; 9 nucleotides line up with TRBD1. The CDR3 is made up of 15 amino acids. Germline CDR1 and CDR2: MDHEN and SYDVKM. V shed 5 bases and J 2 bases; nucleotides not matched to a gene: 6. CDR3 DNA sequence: TGTGCCAGCAGTCCAACCGGGACAGGGAACTATGGCTACACCTTC. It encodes CASSPTGTGNYGYTF.

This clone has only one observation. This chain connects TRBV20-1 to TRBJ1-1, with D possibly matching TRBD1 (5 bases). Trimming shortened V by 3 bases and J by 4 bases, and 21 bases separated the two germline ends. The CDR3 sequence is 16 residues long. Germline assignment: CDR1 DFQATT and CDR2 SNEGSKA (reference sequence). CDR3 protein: CSASWGGAGMRTEAFF. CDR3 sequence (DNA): TGCAGTGCTAGTTGGGGAGGGGCAGGGATGCGCACTGAAGCTTTCTTT.